The 9 T cell receptor beta chains presented below share a single source sample, sequenced in a study of cytomegalovirus exposure and HLA in healthy donors. Amplification used 60 Vbeta primers and 13 Jbeta primers. Sequenced by immunoSEQ multiplex PCR; TCRdb stores in-frame clones only, minus some. The sample has roughly 250,000 clones; 84% are singletons. Sequences were obtained from PBMCs. The receptors come from a woman aged 40 to 50 in good health and CMV-seropositive.

This clone was recorded a few times. J is TRBJ2-7 and V is TRBV5-6; TRBD1 might be the D (5 bases). This CDR3 comprises 15 residues. Germline-derived CDR1 and CDR2 are SGHDT and YYEEEE. Trimming removed 4 bases from V and 0 bases from J, with 14 bases in between. CDR3 bases: TGTGCCAGCAGCCCACGACAGCTTTTCTCCTACGAGCAGTACTTC. Its protein is CASSPRQLFSYEQYF.

V usage is TRBV27 and J usage is TRBJ2-2, with D possibly matching TRBD1 (7 bases). The CDR3 sequence is 16 residues long. Germline values: CDR1 MNHEY, CDR2 SMNVEV (reference sequence). Trimming removed 3 bases from V and 5 bases from J, with 16 bases in between. Written as DNA, the CDR3 is TGTGCCAGCAGTTTTGGGGGGCAGGGGGGAACCGGGGAGCTGTTTTTT. This encodes CASSFGGQGGTGELFF.

V gene TRBV18 combines with J gene TRBJ2-5; 13 positions match TRBD2. The germline V gene encodes CDR1 KGHSH and CDR2 LQKENI. The CDR3 has 16 amino acids. V was pared by 8 bases and J by 4 bases, with 10 bases of the junction left unmatched. CDR3 bases: TGTGCCAGCACCAGGACTAGCGGGGGACAGGCAGAGACCCAGTACTTC. Its translation: CASTRTSGGQAETQYF.

The rearrangement joins TRBV27 to TRBJ1-5, with D uncertain. Trimming shortened V by 6 bases and J by 0 bases, and 6 bases separated the two germline ends. The germline gives CDR1 MNHEY, CDR2 SMNVEV (reference sequence). The CDR3 loop spans 13 amino acids. The CDR3 is CASRPSSNQPQHF. CDR3 DNA: TGTGCCAGCAGGCCTAGTAGCAATCAGCCCCAGCATTTT.

This clone has only one observation. The V gene is TRBV29-1, the J gene TRBJ1-1; 8 bases match TRBD1. Germline V gene data show CDR1 as SQVTM and CDR2 as ANQGSEA. V trimming: 4 bases; J trimming: 8 bases; junction bases outside the gene matches: 9. The CDR3 covers 13 residues. The CDR3 DNA is TGCAGCGTTGTTTGGGGACAGGCCTCCGAAGCTTTCTTT. Translation gives CSVVWGQASEAFF.

This chain links TRBV5-6 with TRBJ1-3; D unclear. Deletions cut 0 bases from V and 0 bases from J, with 10 bases between. This CDR3 is 16 amino acids long. Germline V gene data show CDR1 as SGHDT and CDR2 as YYEEEE. CDR3 loop: CASSLDRLYSGNTIYF. CDR3 DNA: TGTGCCAGCAGCTTGGATCGACTTTACTCTGGAAACACCATATATTTT.

This chain uses TRBV9 with TRBJ2-3; 10 bases match TRBD2. With V trimmed by 4 bases and J by 2 bases, 10 bases remained unmatched. The CDR3 is 17 amino acids. CDR1 and CDR2 (germline): SGDLS, YYNGEE. For the CDR3, the DNA is TGTGCCAGCAGCTTAGGACTAGCGGACCCTATCACAGATACGCAGTATTTT. This translates into CASSLGLADPITDTQYF.

V usage is TRBV5-1 and J usage is TRBJ1-6; 9 nucleotides agree with TRBD1. Germline CDR1 SGHRS, CDR2 YFSETQ. The J segment lost 2 bases and the V segment lost 4 bases, leaving 10 bases of the junction unmatched. This CDR3 region has 18 residues. The CDR3 DNA is TGCGCCAGCAGCAAAATCACAGGGGGCGACACCTATAATTCACCCCTCCACTTT. It specifies CASSKITGGDTYNSPLHF.

This chain uses TRBV10-1 with TRBJ2-5, with 7 bases that match TRBD1. The CDR3 has 14 amino acids. Losses at the gene ends were 9 bases for V and 6 bases for J; bases not matched to a gene: 13. CDR1 is WNHNN and CDR2 is SYGVQD in the germline V gene (reference sequence). Written as DNA, the CDR3 is TGCGCCAGAAGTACGAAAGGGGGCTTAAAGACCCAGTACTTC. Protein sequence: CARSTKGGLKTQYF.